This T cell receptor (beta chain) was obtained from a study of T cell changes during pregnancy in multiple sclerosis. The data were produced by immunoSEQ multiplex PCR, yet TCRdb's version contains in-frame clones alone and is incomplete. The sample gives around 45,000 clones, about nine tenths of which show up once; approximately 0.73% is in the top ten. With 5 bases clipped from V and 5 bases from J, the junction kept 6 bases outside the gene matches. CDR3 size: 16 residues. Germline V gene lookup returns CDR1 SNHLY and CDR2 FYNNEI. This specimen consisted of CD4+ T cells from peripheral blood mononuclear cells, obtained before pregnancy. The clonotype was recovered from a female donor with multiple sclerosis, enrolled in a pregnancy study. This chain uses TRBV2 with TRBJ2-5; TRBD2 agrees at 15 bases. CDR3 nucleotides: TGTGCCAGCAGTCGGACTAGCGGGGGGGTCAGGGAGACCCAGTACTTC. Its translation: CASSRTSGGVRETQYF.